The present T cell receptor beta chain was sequenced within a study of shared clonotypes between healthy human individuals. The study's findings and limits: Generation of non-shared clonotypes was less probable than generation of clonotypes shared by all four donors.

As concerns this clone: Its target is unknown.

Produced via immunoSEQ multiplex PCR; TCRdb's table is partial and in-frame only. The sample yields a few million clones, just under 95% seen once. Specimen: naive CD4+ T cells from PBMCs. Subset defined: CD45RA+ positively selected. This TCR was sampled from a man aged 18 to 35 in good health. Some clones in this sample may be carry-over from other donors' samples.

The CDR3 DNA reads as TGTGCCAGCAGTCGTCCAGGGGAGCTGTTTTTT. This sequence encodes CASSRPGELFF. The V call is TRBV2, the J call TRBJ2-2; no reliable D call. The germline V gene encodes CDR1 SNHLY and CDR2 FYNNEI. Deletions cut 5 bases from V and 8 bases from J, with 6 bases between. The CDR3 runs 11 residues. Filled out from reference TRBV2 and TRBJ2-2, the complete variable domain reads EPEVTQTPSHQVTQMGQEVILRCVPISNHLYFYWYRQILGQKVEFLVSFYNNEISEKSEIFDDQFSVERPDGSNFTLKIRSTKLEDSAMYFCASSRPGELFFGEGSRLTVL.